This T cell receptor beta chain was recovered during a study of siplizumab effects on memory and regulatory T cells. Overall study results and limits: Unstimulated subsets accounted for the mapping of only a minor share of the clones that were alloreactive. Many proliferating CD4+ or CD8+ clones remained unclassified. Roughly 75-96% of them could not be assigned either a naive or a memory phenotype.

A word on this clone: No antigen is known for it.

The table came from immunoSEQ multiplex PCR; TCRdb's copy has only in-frame clones and leaves some out. The repertoire includes about 100,000 clones, roughly nine tenths of them detected once, and around 0.68% sits in the top ten. The sample was Tregs sorted from blood. The sequence derives from a human donor in good health.

CDR3 DNA: TGTGCCAGCAGTTACTCGTCCCGGGGTCCAAATTCACCCCTCCACTTT. Its translation is CASSYSSRGPNSPLHF. The V and J genes are TRBV6-5 and TRBJ1-6; no firm D call. This CDR3 comprises 16 residues. The germline V gene has CDR1 MNHEY and CDR2 SVGAGI. V was trimmed by 0 bases and J by 7 bases, leaving 13 bases between them.